These 32 T cell receptor beta chains came from one sample sequenced in a study of response to subunit inactivated influenza vaccine. Via MiXCR, TCRdb re-called the RT-PCR reads, giving one row per CDR3 protein. The sample shows around 520,000 distinct CDR3 sequences, 12% of them seen only once. The material sequenced was PBMCs from blood, taken on the day of vaccination. Receptor source: a middle-aged man who received an inactivated influenza vaccine.

This clonotype was seen at least ten times. V is TRBV30 and J is TRBJ2-1; D might be TRBD1 (6 bases). Looked up from germline, CDR1 is GTSNPN and CDR2 is SVGIG (reference sequence). The CDR3 is 12 residues long. V dropped 1 base and J dropped 7 bases, with 8 bases sitting between them. CDR3 sequence reads: CAWSDRDNEQFF. Here the CDR3 DNA reads TGTGCCTGGAGTGACAGGGATAATGAGCAGTTCTTC.

The sample holds a few counts of this clonotype. This CDR3 reads CASSLKPGQGSGYTF. DNA of the CDR3: TGTGCCAGCAGCCTTAAACCGGGACAGGGTAGCGGCTACACCTTC. This sequence joins TRBV5-5 and TRBJ1-2, with 9 nucleotides matching TRBD1. Germline CDR1 SGHKS, CDR2 YYEKEE (reference sequence). The ends lost 4 bases at V and 8 bases at J; junction bases unmatched: 12. The CDR3 is 15 residues long.

The chain combines TRBV20-1 with TRBJ2-5, with a weak D call TRBD1 (5 bases). The CDR3 totals 12 residues. The ends were cut back, 6 bases at V and 2 bases at J, with 10 bases in the middle. The germline CDR1 and CDR2 sequences are DFQATT and SNEGSKA (reference sequence). The CDR3 sequence: CSAWTSQETQYF. The CDR3 bases are TGCAGTGCCTGGACAAGTCAAGAGACCCAGTACTTC.

The J gene is TRBJ2-1, the V gene TRBV2; no firm D call. Germline assignment: CDR1 SNHLY and CDR2 FYNNEI. Between the trimmed V and J ends, which lost 5 bases and 0 bases, there was a span of 11 bases. This CDR3 is 15 amino acids long. CDR3 coding DNA: TGTGCCAGCAGTACCGGCCCTAGCTCCTACAATGAGCAGTTCTTC. This encodes CASSTGPSSYNEQFF. Filled out from reference TRBV2 and TRBJ2-1, the complete variable domain reads EPEVTQTPSHQVTQMGQEVILRCVPISNHLYFYWYRQILGQKVEFLVSFYNNEISEKSEIFDDQFSVERPDGSNFTLKIRSTKLEDSAMYFCASSTGPSSYNEQFFGPGTRLTVL.

This clonotype was detected only a few times. The chain joins TRBV11-2 to TRBJ2-2, with TRBD2 identical over 13 bases. The V gene's germline CDR1 is SGHAT and CDR2 FQNNGV. V dropped 5 bases and J dropped 4; count of bases not matched to a gene: 7. The CDR3 totals 17 residues. CDR3 region: CASSLGTSGISTGELFF. CDR3 sequence (DNA): TGTGCCAGCAGCCTGGGGACTAGCGGGATCTCCACCGGGGAGCTGTTTTTT.

This clonotype was seen a handful of times. The chain employs TRBV5-5 and TRBJ1-6; weak D call: TRBD1 (6 bases). This CDR3 is built from 15 residues. The V and J ends lost 4 bases and 6 bases respectively, with 14 bases between them. Germline-derived CDR1 and CDR2 are SGHKS and YYEKEE (reference sequence). CDR3 DNA sequence: TGTGCCAGCAGCCTTACAGGGAGCGGTAATTCACCCCTCCACTTT. Translating gives CASSLTGSGNSPLHF.

This clonotype was counted many times. The V and J genes are TRBV13 and TRBJ2-7; no clear D. Germline assignment: CDR1 PRHDT and CDR2 FYEKMQ (reference sequence). The CDR3 consists of 14 residues. V lost 2 bases and J 0 bases, leaving 8 bases between the germline ends. CDR3 nucleotide sequence: TGTGCCAGCAGCTTACTGCCAAGCTCCTACGAGCAGTACTTC. Protein product: CASSLLPSSYEQYF.

This clonotype was counted a few times. V gene TRBV2 combines with J gene TRBJ2-3, with 8 bases matching TRBD2. From germline, CDR1 is SNHLY and CDR2 FYNNEI. V lost 4 bases, J lost 4 bases, and 4 bases stayed unmatched. The CDR3 is made up of 14 amino acids. The DNA of the CDR3 is TGTGCCAGCAGTGCGGCGGGGGGACCAGATACGCAGTATTTT. It specifies CASSAAGGPDTQYF.

This clonotype was seen a few times. The chain links TRBV6-1 to TRBJ2-5; TRBD1 aligns across 9 bases. In germline, CDR1 is MNHNS, CDR2 SASEGT. The ends lost 9 bases at V and 5 bases at J; junction bases unmatched: 7. CDR3 size: 13 residues. The CDR3 reads CASRDRVGETQYF. The CDR3 DNA reads TGTGCCAGTCGGGACAGGGTGGGGGAGACCCAGTACTTC.

V is TRBV19 and J is TRBJ2-1; weak D call: TRBD1 (5 bases). This CDR3 has 15 residues. Trimming removed 4 bases from V and 0 bases from J, with 10 bases in between. In germline, CDR1 is LNHDA, CDR2 SQIVND (reference sequence). CDR3 region: CASSTRQNSYNEQFF. The CDR3 DNA reads as TGTGCCAGTAGTACCCGACAGAACTCCTACAATGAGCAGTTCTTC.

The rearrangement uses TRBV6-5 and TRBJ1-1, with D possibly TRBD1 on 5 matching bases. V was shortened by 0 bases and J by 4 bases, with 12 bases between the two germline ends. The length of the CDR3 is 15 residues. The germline CDR1 and CDR2 sequences are MNHEY and SVGAGI. The CDR3 spells CASSYSLGGGTEAFF. In DNA, the CDR3 is TGTGCCAGCAGTTACTCGTTGGGGGGGGGCACTGAAGCTTTCTTT.

This rearrangement joins TRBV15 to TRBJ2-7, with 9 bases identical to TRBD1. CDR3 length equals 14 residues. V was clipped by 4 bases and J by 1 base; unmatched bases: 2. Germline-derived CDR1 and CDR2 are LNHNV and YYDKDF (reference sequence). CDR3 sequence reads: CATSKTGGSYEQYF. Here the CDR3 DNA reads TGTGCCACCAGCAAGACAGGGGGGTCCTACGAGCAGTACTTC.

Many counts were recorded for this clonotype. The gene calls are TRBV24-1 and TRBJ2-1; TRBD2 might be the D (6 bases). Germline V CDR1 and CDR2: KGHDR, SFDVKD. This CDR3 region has 16 residues. V was shortened by 2 bases and J by 6 bases, with 16 bases between the two germline ends. In DNA, the CDR3 is TGTGCCACCAGTGATTCCCGGGAGAATCCCCGCAATGAGCAGTTCTTC. Amino acid sequence: CATSDSRENPRNEQFF.

This clonotype was seen ten or more times. The rearrangement uses TRBV6-5 and TRBJ2-7; 7 positions match TRBD1. Unmatched junction bases numbered 6, after V lost 0 bases and J lost 4 bases. The CDR3 totals 15 residues. The germline CDR1 and CDR2 sequences are MNHEY and SVGAGI. CDR3 coding DNA: TGTGCCAGCAGTTACTCGACGCAGGGGGAATACGAGCAGTACTTC. Encoded protein: CASSYSTQGEYEQYF.

This clonotype was counted at least ten times. This chain uses TRBV5-1 with TRBJ1-1, with 7 positions matching TRBD1. This CDR3 region has 13 residues. V shed 0 bases, J shed 8 bases, and the junction held 4 bases outside the gene matches. From germline, CDR1 is SGHRS and CDR2 YFSETQ. The CDR3: CASSLEGQTEAFF. For the CDR3, the DNA is TGCGCCAGCAGCTTGGAGGGACAGACCGAAGCTTTCTTT. The full variable domain, rest sourced from reference TRBV5-1 and TRBJ1-1, is KAGVTQTPRYLIKTRGQQVTLSCSPISGHRSVSWYQQTPGQGLQFLFEYFSETQRNKGNFPGRFSGRQFSNSRSEMNVSTLELGDSALYLCASSLEGQTEAFFGQGTRLTVV.

A few counts support this clonotype. The gene calls are TRBV15 and TRBJ2-7; 9 nucleotides align to TRBD2. Germline assignment: CDR1 LNHNV and CDR2 YYDKDF (reference sequence). This CDR3 has 15 residues. The junction had 3 bases not matched to a gene; V was cut back by 3 bases and J by 0 bases. CDR3 DNA: TGTGCCACCAGCAGGACTAGCGGAAGCTCCTACGAGCAGTACTTC. The encoded protein is CATSRTSGSSYEQYF.

The chain has TRBV2 and TRBJ1-6, with D unclear. CDR3 length: 13 residues. Germline V gene data show CDR1 as SNHLY and CDR2 as FYNNEI. Between the trimmed V and J ends, which lost 4 bases and 5 bases, there was a span of 6 bases. CDR3 bases: TGTGCCAGCAGTGCCCAGAATAATTCACCCCTCCACTTT. Translated: CASSAQNNSPLHF.

The chain recombines TRBV6-1 with TRBJ2-4, with D possibly TRBD1 on 5 matching bases. V lost 7 bases and J lost 1, with 14 bases in between. In germline, CDR1 is MNHNS, CDR2 SASEGT. There are 15 residues in the CDR3. The chain's CDR3 is CASKRTIGAKNIQYF. The CDR3 nucleotides read TGTGCCAGCAAACGGACAATCGGGGCCAAAAACATTCAGTACTTC.

This clonotype turned up a few times. The V call is TRBV12-3 or TRBV12-4, the J call TRBJ2-5; the D is unclear. The V and J ends lost 0 bases and 3 bases respectively, with 8 bases between them. The CDR3 extends over 14 amino acids. DNA of the CDR3: TGTGCCAGCAGTTTAGCGGCTGGTAAAGAGACCCAGTACTTC. Translating it yields CASSLAAGKETQYF.

The chain couples TRBV5-8 to TRBJ2-7; D is uncertain. Between the trimmed V and J ends, which lost 6 bases and 3 bases, there was a span of 7 bases. The CDR3 spans 11 residues. Per the germline V gene, CDR1 is SGHTS and CDR2 is YDEGEE. CDR3 coding DNA: TGTGCCAGCACCCGCTTCTACGAGCAGTACTTC. Its protein is CASTRFYEQYF.

This clonotype was counted only a few times. This chain links TRBV29-1 with TRBJ2-1; possibly TRBD1 for D (7 bases). Trimming removed 7 bases from V and 6 bases from J, with 25 bases in between. This CDR3 has 16 amino acids. CDR1 and CDR2 (germline): SQVTM, ANQGSEA. The DNA for the CDR3 is TGCAGCGCCGACCCCGCGGGACAGCGAGGTTCCAATGAGCAGTTCTTC. Translating it yields CSADPAGQRGSNEQFF.

This clonotype was counted many times. The V gene is TRBV12-3 or TRBV12-4, the J gene TRBJ1-6; no clear D gene. Trimming stripped 6 bases from V and 7 bases from J, with 7 bases between. The CDR3 covers 12 residues. CDR3 sequence: CASRLSNSPLHF. CDR3 DNA sequence: TGTGCCAGCAGGCTCAGCAATTCACCCCTCCACTTT.

In its sample, this clonotype was seen many times. The chain carries TRBV12-3 or TRBV12-4 and TRBJ2-1, with 9 bases aligning to TRBD2. The CDR3 consists of 15 residues. V dropped 5 bases and J dropped 6; count of bases not matched to a gene: 8. The CDR3 sequence is CASSPLGGRANEQFF. CDR3 DNA sequence: TGTGCCAGCAGTCCCCTTGGCGGGAGGGCCAATGAGCAGTTCTTC.

This clonotype occurred a few times. The rearrangement links TRBV2 to TRBJ2-3; D is uncertain. Germline V gene lookup returns CDR1 SNHLY and CDR2 FYNNEI. With 1 base removed from V and 1 base from J, the gap between germline ends came to 12 bases. This CDR3 region has 16 residues. The CDR3 loop reads CASSEEHFSGTDTQYF. As DNA, the CDR3 is TGTGCCAGCAGTGAAGAGCACTTCTCTGGCACAGATACGCAGTATTTT.

This clonotype has ten or more counts. The genes are TRBV5-1 and TRBJ1-2; no clear D gene. CDR1 and CDR2 from the germline V gene are SGHRS and YFSETQ. CDR3 length: 13 amino acids. Between the trimmed V and J ends, which lost 0 bases and 2 bases, there was a span of 5 bases. The CDR3 DNA reads as TGCGCCAGCAGCTTGGAGCAAAACTATGGCTACACCTTC. Amino acids: CASSLEQNYGYTF.

This clonotype was recorded a few times. In nucleotides, the CDR3 is TGTGCCAGTAGTATCGGCGGGGGGTACCCCAATGAGCAGTTCTTC. Encoded protein: CASSIGGGYPNEQFF. The chain joins TRBV19 to TRBJ2-1, with TRBD2 matching 8 bases. The length of the CDR3 is 15 residues. J gave up 6 bases and V 3 bases, and 7 bases lay outside the gene matches. The V gene's germline CDR1 is LNHDA and CDR2 SQIVND (reference sequence). The entire variable domain, with the rest obtained from reference TRBV19 and TRBJ2-1, is as follows: DGGITQSPKYLFRKEGQNVTLSCEQNLNHDAMYWYRQDPGQGLRLIYYSQIVNDFQKGDIAEGYSVSREKKESFPLTVTSAQKNPTAFYLCASSIGGGYPNEQFFGPGTRLTVL.

This clonotype appeared a few times. This chain joins TRBV7-8 and TRBJ1-2, with D perhaps matching TRBD1 (6 bases). CDR1 is SGHVS and CDR2 is FQNEAQ in the germline V gene. With 3 bases removed from V and 3 bases from J, the gap between germline ends came to 17 bases. The CDR3 totals 16 residues. The DNA for the CDR3 is TGTGCCAGCAGCTTGAGTCGGGGGCGCCCTGACTATGGCTACACCTTC. It is translated as CASSLSRGRPDYGYTF.

This clonotype has a handful of counts. The chain couples TRBV7-2 to TRBJ2-7, with TRBD2 as a possible D gene (6 bases). The CDR3 runs to 14 residues. Germline CDR1 is SGHTA and CDR2 is FQGNSA. The V gene lost 2 bases and the J gene lost 4 bases, with 12 bases spanning the gap. DNA of the CDR3: TGTGCCAGCAGCTTAACCGTTGCGGGGTACGAGCAGTACTTC. Translation gives CASSLTVAGYEQYF. Drawing the rest from reference TRBV7-2 and TRBJ2-7, the complete variable domain is GAGVSQSPSNKVTEKGKDVELRCDPISGHTALYWYRQSLGQGLEFLIYFQGNSAPDKSGLPSDRFSAERTGGSVSTLTIQRTQQEDSAVYLCASSLTVAGYEQYFGPGTRLTVT.

V usage is TRBV29-1 and J usage is TRBJ2-1; 7 nucleotides align to TRBD2. Germline values: CDR1 SQVTM, CDR2 ANQGSEA. V shed 3 bases and J 0 bases; nucleotides not matched to a gene: 11. The CDR3 is made up of 17 amino acids. The CDR3 region is CSVDIGWRESSYNEQFF. The CDR3 DNA follows: TGCAGCGTTGATATAGGGTGGCGGGAGAGCTCCTACAATGAGCAGTTCTTC.

This chain uses TRBV28 with TRBJ1-1; D call uncertain. Germline assignment: CDR1 MDHEN and CDR2 SYDVKM. The ends were cut back, 6 bases at V and 0 bases at J, with 11 bases in the middle. CDR3 length: 14 residues. The CDR3 bases are TGTGCCAGCAGGCCCAGACAACTGAACACTGAAGCTTTCTTT. Translated: CASRPRQLNTEAFF.

This clonotype was counted only a few times. The rearrangement uses TRBV29-1 and TRBJ1-6, with D perhaps TRBD1 (5 bases). The CDR3 length is 13 residues. Trimming removed 5 bases from V and 0 bases from J, with 5 bases in between. Germline CDR1 reads SQVTM; CDR2 reads ANQGSEA. In DNA form, the CDR3 reads TGCAGCGTTCAGGGCTCCTATAATTCACCCCTCCACTTT. It translates to CSVQGSYNSPLHF.

The J gene is TRBJ2-1, the V gene TRBV20-1; a possible D gene is TRBD2 (6 bases). CDR3 length equals 15 residues. Trimming stripped 5 bases from V and 1 base from J, with 15 bases between. The germline CDR1 and CDR2 sequences are DFQATT and SNEGSKA (reference sequence). CDR3 residues: CSARRLDGSYNEQFF. DNA for the CDR3: TGCAGTGCTCGTCGACTAGACGGGTCCTACAATGAGCAGTTCTTC.